This TCR beta chain appears in the sequencing data of a study of blood T cell repertoires in COVID-19. Study overall: T cells, B-cell-depleted T cells, or PBMCs supplied cDNA or gDNA.

Germline-derived CDR1 and CDR2 are SGHKS and YYEKEE (reference sequence). The CDR3 covers 15 residues. V was shortened by 4 bases and J by 10 bases, with 18 bases between the two germline ends. Sequencing used immunoSEQ multiplex PCR; TCRdb keeps in-frame clones, though not all of them. The profile covers around 170,000 clones, with over 80% appearing a single time and around 13% taken by the ten largest. The chain uses TRBV5-5 and TRBJ1-6; tentatively, D is TRBD1 (6 bases). The receptor's source is a man in his sixties or seventies who had recovered from COVID-19. The specimen was peripheral blood. This CDR3 is CASSQDRGRISPLHF. In DNA, the CDR3 is TGTGCCAGCAGCCAGGACAGAGGCCGTATATCACCCCTCCACTTT.